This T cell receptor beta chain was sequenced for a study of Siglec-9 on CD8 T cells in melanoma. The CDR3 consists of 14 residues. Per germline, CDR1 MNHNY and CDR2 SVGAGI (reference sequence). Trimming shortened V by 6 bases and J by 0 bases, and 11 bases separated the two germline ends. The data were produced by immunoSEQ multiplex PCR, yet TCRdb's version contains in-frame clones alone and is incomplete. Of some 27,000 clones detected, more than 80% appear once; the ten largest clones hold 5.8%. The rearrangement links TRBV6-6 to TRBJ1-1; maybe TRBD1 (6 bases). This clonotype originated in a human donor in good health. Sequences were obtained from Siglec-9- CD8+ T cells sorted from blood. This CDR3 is CASSLGQMNTEAFF. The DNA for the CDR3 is TGTGCCAGCAGCTTAGGACAGATGAACACTGAAGCTTTCTTT.